The 11 T cell receptor beta chains presented below share a single source sample, sequenced in a study of cytomegalovirus exposure and HLA in healthy donors. Primers included in the PCR were 60 Vbeta and 13 Jbeta primers. Profiling relied on immunoSEQ multiplex PCR, and the TCRdb table lists in-frame clones only, not all of them. The sample holds some 120,000 clones, about 74% seen once. The sequenced sample consisted of PBMCs. These receptors came from a man aged 35-49 years in good health and CMV-seropositive.

The genes are TRBV11-2 and TRBJ1-4; TRBD1 matches 7 bases. This CDR3 comprises 16 residues. Losses at the gene ends were 5 bases for V and 0 bases for J; bases not matched to a gene: 6. Per germline, CDR1 SGHAT and CDR2 FQNNGV. The CDR3 DNA reads TGTGCCAGCAGCCGCGGACAGGTGGCAACTAATGAAAAACTGTTTTTT. Translation: CASSRGQVATNEKLFF.

The rearrangement links TRBV11-2 to TRBJ2-7, with a possible D match to TRBD1 (6 bases). The CDR3 is 15 residues long. Germline V gives CDR1 SGHAT, CDR2 FQNNGV. V gave up 5 bases and J gave up 2 bases, with 16 bases separating them. The CDR3 nucleotides read TGTGCCAGCAGCGCCGGCCAACAGGGAACCTACGAGCAGTACTTC. Protein: CASSAGQQGTYEQYF.

The chain combines TRBV7-8 with TRBJ2-2, with a possible D match to TRBD2 (6 bases). V lost 4 bases and J 0 bases, leaving 21 bases between the germline ends. The CDR3 loop spans 19 amino acids. The germline CDR1 and CDR2 sequences are SGHVS and FQNEAQ. The CDR3 DNA follows: TGTGCCAGCAGCTCAGACCTCGGGACTCTCCTTGCGAACACCGGGGAGCTGTTTTTT. Translated, it gives CASSSDLGTLLANTGELFF.

This chain links TRBV4-1 with TRBJ1-4, with D uncertain. Trimming pared 3 bases from V and 0 bases from J, leaving 8 bases between. The CDR3 sequence is 15 residues long. Germline-derived CDR1 and CDR2 are MGHRA and YSYEKL. The CDR3 region is CASSQVTATNEKLFF. DNA for the CDR3: TGCGCCAGCAGCCAGGTGACTGCAACTAATGAAAAACTGTTTTTT.

This sequence joins TRBV5-1 and TRBJ2-5, with 10 bases fitting TRBD2. The CDR3 spans 15 residues. V shed 1 base and J 8 bases; nucleotides not matched to a gene: 8. Germline V gene data show CDR1 as SGHRS and CDR2 as YFSETQ. The CDR3 DNA reads as TGCGCCAGCAGCTTGAGGCCTGCTAGCGGGAGAACCCAGTACTTC. Protein sequence: CASSLRPASGRTQYF.

The rearrangement joins TRBV19 to TRBJ1-2, with TRBD1 matching over 7 bases. This CDR3 is 17 amino acids long. Trimming removed 5 bases from V and 8 bases from J; junction bases left unmatched: 20. Germline CDR1 is LNHDA and CDR2 is SQIVND (reference sequence). CDR3 in DNA: TGTGCCAGTAGTCCCCGTAGGGGGCCAACCCAACCCTTCGGCTACACCTTC. Encoded protein: CASSPRRGPTQPFGYTF. The full variable domain, with the rest looked up from reference TRBV19 and TRBJ1-2, is DGGITQSPKYLFRKEGQNVTLSCEQNLNHDAMYWYRQDPGQGLRLIYYSQIVNDFQKGDIAEGYSVSREKKESFPLTVTSAQKNPTAFYLCASSPRRGPTQPFGYTFGSGTRLTVV.

The genes are TRBV11-2 and TRBJ2-7; weak D call: TRBD1 (6 bases). The ends were cut back, 1 base at V and 2 bases at J, with 15 bases in the middle. CDR3 length: 16 residues. The germline V gene encodes CDR1 SGHAT and CDR2 FQNNGV. CDR3 DNA sequence: TGTGCCAGCAGCTTAGCCCAGACCAGGACAGCCTACGAGCAGTACTTC. Translating gives CASSLAQTRTAYEQYF.

This clone was seen only once. V usage is TRBV9 and J usage is TRBJ2-7, with TRBD1 as a possible D gene (6 bases). The V gene's germline CDR1 is SGDLS and CDR2 YYNGEE. The CDR3 totals 15 residues. Trimming removed 2 bases at V and 1 base at J, with 13 bases between. The CDR3, as DNA: TGTGCCAGCAGCGTCTCTTTGGGGGCGTCCTACGAGCAGTACTTC. This sequence encodes CASSVSLGASYEQYF.

The chain joins TRBV30 to TRBJ1-5; D is perhaps TRBD1 (6 bases). Germline V gene sequence: CDR1 GTSNPN, CDR2 SVGIG (reference sequence). V was trimmed by 3 bases and J by 6 bases, leaving 18 bases between them. The CDR3 consists of 15 residues. In nucleotides, the CDR3 is TGTGCCTGGAGCGATGGGCAGGGGCGGCCTCAGCCCCAGCATTTT. This translates into CAWSDGQGRPQPQHF.

The genes are TRBV7-9 and TRBJ1-4; TRBD1 is a possible D gene (6 bases). Trimming shortened V by 4 bases and J by 5 bases, and 11 bases separated the two germline ends. The CDR3 spans 14 residues. Germline V gene sequence: CDR1 SEHNR, CDR2 FQNEAQ (reference sequence). Written as DNA, the CDR3 is TGTGCCAGCAGCTCAGGGGCTAGGAATGAAAAACTGTTTTTT. This encodes CASSSGARNEKLFF.

The rearrangement uses TRBV7-6 and TRBJ2-3; a possible D gene is TRBD1 (5 bases). The V gene lost 1 base and the J gene lost 2 bases, with 10 bases spanning the gap. Germline-derived CDR1 and CDR2 are SGHVS and FNYEAQ. CDR3 size: 15 residues. For the CDR3, the DNA is TGTGCCAGCAGCTTAGGGGGCGGACACACAGATACGCAGTATTTT. This sequence encodes CASSLGGGHTDTQYF.